Below are 15 T cell receptor beta chains sequenced from a single sample in a study of breast tumors, draining lymph nodes, adjacent tissues. The lymph nodes were axillary draining lymph nodes from breast cancer patients. One entry per CDR3 protein, called by TCRdb with MiXCR from the multiplex PCR reads. Here the sample spans about 130,000 distinct CDR3 sequences, 20% to 25% being singletons. Sequenced input: axillary lymph node tissue. These receptors came from a female donor with breast cancer. Some clones in this sample may be carry-over from other donors' samples.

In regard to this clonotype: This may come from a read error, since a much larger clone is one base off. The chain joins TRBV11-1 to TRBJ2-3; D is unclear. The J call may be incorrect, as the DNA end agrees better with TRBJ1-5. Germline CDR1 reads SGHAT; CDR2 reads FQDESV (reference sequence). The CDR3 runs 14 residues. CDR3 amino acids: CASSLTSGGNTQHF. In nucleotides, the CDR3 is TGTGCCAGCAGCTTAACTAGCGGAGGTAATACGCAGCATTTT.

The table lists this clonotype with a few counts. The chain employs TRBV7-2 and TRBJ2-2; D not resolved. The length of the CDR3 is 13 residues. Germline CDR1 and CDR2: SGHTA and FQGNSA. Trimming left V 3 bases short and J 7 bases short, with 9 bases between. CDR3 nucleotide sequence: TGTGCCAGCAGCTTTAACCCTGACGGGGAGCTGTTTTTT. Translation gives CASSFNPDGELFF.

The chain joins TRBV20-1 to TRBJ1-1, with D hard to call. V lost 4 bases and J lost 6, with 15 bases in between. Germline V gives CDR1 DFQATT, CDR2 SNEGSKA (reference sequence). CDR3 length equals 13 residues. CDR3 in amino acids: CSAISGRDSEAFF. CDR3 sequence (DNA): TGCAGTGCTATCTCCGGGAGGGATTCTGAAGCTTTCTTT.

In its sample, this clonotype was seen many times. The chain has TRBV6-5 and TRBJ1-4; the D is unclear. The CDR3 consists of 14 residues. V was trimmed by 2 bases and J by 3 bases, leaving 7 bases between them. CDR1 and CDR2 (germline): MNHEY, SVGAGI. The CDR3 DNA follows: TGTGCCAGCAGTTACGGGCGGTCTAATGAAAAACTGTTTTTT. It encodes CASSYGRSNEKLFF.

Worth noting for this clonotype: A much larger clone differs by one base, so this may be a read error. The chain joins TRBV7-3 to TRBJ2-2, with D tentatively TRBD1 (5 bases). The CDR3 totals 14 residues. Germline V lookup: CDR1 SGHTA, CDR2 FQGTGA. DNA of the CDR3: TGTGTCAGCAGCTCTGGACAGAACACCGGGGAGCTGTTTTTT. This gives the protein CVSSSGQNTGELFF.

In this sample, this clonotype turned up a few times. The chain is built from TRBV3-2 and TRBJ2-2; the tabulated D call, TRBD1, remains unverified against the DNA. TRBV3-2 is designated a pseudogene. The CDR3 runs to 16 residues. This CDR3 reads CASSQDPRGTAGELFF. DNA for the CDR3: TGTGCCAGCAGCCAAGATCCCAGGGGCACGGCCGGGGAGCTGTTTTTT.

V gene TRBV19 combines with J gene TRBJ1-5; 10 bases are shared with TRBD1. Germline assignment: CDR1 LNHDA and CDR2 SQIVND (reference sequence). CDR3 length equals 17 residues. Losses at the gene ends were 2 bases for V and 1 base for J; bases not matched to a gene: 5. CDR3: CASSISGDRGSNQPQHF. In DNA form, the CDR3 reads TGTGCCAGTAGTATATCCGGGGACAGGGGAAGCAATCAGCCCCAGCATTTT.

There are many counts of this clonotype. The gene calls are TRBV11-3 and TRBJ2-3; 10 positions match TRBD2. This CDR3 spans 14 amino acids. Per the germline V gene, CDR1 is SGHNT and CDR2 is YENEEA. V shed 5 bases and J 3 bases; nucleotides not matched to a gene: 2. The CDR3 bases are TGTGCCAGCAGCCAACTAGCGGGAACAGATACGCAGTATTTT. It yields the protein CASSQLAGTDTQYF.

Many counts were recorded for this clonotype. The CDR3 region is CASSPTAGQGTYEQYF. In nucleotides, the CDR3 is TGTGCCAGCAGTCCTACAGCGGGACAGGGCACCTACGAGCAGTACTTC. This rearrangement joins TRBV12-3 or TRBV12-4 to TRBJ2-7; 9 positions agree with TRBD1. This CDR3 has 16 amino acids. With V trimmed by 5 bases and J by 2 bases, 10 bases remained unmatched.

About this clonotype: A much larger clone differs from this one at a single base, so this may be a read error. The missing conserved phenylalanine or tryptophan at the end of this CDR3 makes a read error likely. The chain links TRBV5-4 to TRBJ2-7; possibly TRBD1 for D (6 bases). The CDR3 is 15 residues long. Between the trimmed V and J ends, which lost 3 bases and 0 bases, there was a span of 13 bases. Germline assignment: CDR1 SGHNT and CDR2 YYREEE (reference sequence). Written as DNA, the CDR3 is TGTGCCAGCAGCTCAGGGGAAAGTTTCTCCTACGAGCAGTACATC. Translating it yields CASSSGESFSYEQYI.

Comment on this clonotype: Just one base apart from a much larger clone, this may be a read error. The gene calls are TRBV19 and TRBJ2-1, with D perhaps matching TRBD1 (6 bases). From germline, CDR1 is LNHDA and CDR2 SQIVND (reference sequence). There are 15 residues in the CDR3. The CDR3 region has the DNA TGTGCCAGTAGTATCAGCGGACAGATCTACAATGAGCGGTTCTTC. As protein: CASSISGQIYNERFF.

This clonotype was seen repeatedly, ten times or more. This sequence joins TRBV7-2 and TRBJ2-5; TRBD2 aligns across 13 bases. The CDR3 totals 17 residues. Germline CDR1 SGHTA, CDR2 FQGNSA. V gave up 5 bases and J gave up 5 bases; unmatched junction bases: 11. CDR3 residues: CASSPGLAGLSIETQYF. For the CDR3, the DNA is TGTGCCAGCAGCCCGGGACTAGCGGGACTTTCTATTGAGACCCAGTACTTC.

Ten or more counts support this clonotype. The chain carries TRBV6-1 and TRBJ2-3; D is ambiguous. CDR1 and CDR2 (germline): MNHNS, SASEGT. V dropped 0 bases and J dropped 5 bases, with 12 bases sitting between them. This CDR3 is built from 15 residues. The CDR3 spells CASSEALAVGDTQYF. DNA of the CDR3: TGTGCCAGCAGTGAAGCTCTTGCGGTTGGAGATACGCAGTATTTT.

Many counts were recorded for this clonotype. The chain recombines TRBV19 with TRBJ1-4; D possibly corresponds to TRBD1 (5 bases). Germline CDR1 is LNHDA and CDR2 is SQIVND (reference sequence). The V gene lost 8 bases and the J gene lost 6 bases, with 16 bases spanning the gap. The CDR3 extends over 14 amino acids. CDR3 residues: CASSIEGLDEKLFF. CDR3 DNA: TGTGCCAGTTCGATTGAGGGGCTTGATGAAAAACTGTTTTTT.

This clonotype was detected many times. The chain couples TRBV5-8 to TRBJ2-1, with D unresolved. The V end was cut by 0 bases, the J end by 6 bases, with 10 bases between. Looked up from germline, CDR1 is SGHTS and CDR2 is YDEGEE. The CDR3 contains 14 residues. The CDR3 reads CASSLGGKGNEQFF. The CDR3 DNA reads TGTGCCAGCAGCTTGGGAGGAAAGGGCAATGAGCAGTTCTTC. Combining the CDR3 with reference TRBV5-8 and TRBJ2-1 gives the whole variable domain EAGVTQSPTHLIKTRGQQATLRCSPISGHTSVYWYQQALGLGLQFLLWYDEGEERNRGNFPPRFSGRQFPNYSSELNVNALELEDSALYLCASSLGGKGNEQFFGPGTRLTVL.